Following are 26 T cell receptor beta chains from one sample sequenced in a study of CD8 T cells in ankylosing spondylitis. Study observations and caveats: Made up of about eight highly homologous variants, a TCR beta motif appeared characteristic of ankylosing spondylitis blood.

These receptors' antigens are unknown. TCRdb re-called the 5' RACE reads through MiXCR, storing one row per CDR3 protein. This repertoire shows some 840,000 distinct CDR3 sequences, around 11% found once; its top ten account for just over 0.5%. The specimen was blood, either unsorted or a sorted T cell fraction (not recorded which). All receptors come from a male donor with ankylosing spondylitis.

A few counts support this clonotype. The rearrangement uses TRBV6-4 and TRBJ2-1; 7 nucleotides align to TRBD1. Germline V gene sequence: CDR1 MRHNA, CDR2 SNTAGT. Trimming took 9 bases from V and 6 from J; bases not matched to a gene: 5. The CDR3 contains 12 residues. CDR3 region: CARADRLNEQFF. The CDR3 nucleotides read TGTGCCAGGGCGGACAGGCTCAATGAGCAGTTCTTC.

Ten or more counts support this clonotype. The rearrangement joins TRBV4-3 to TRBJ1-1; the match to TRBD1 covers 7 bases. CDR1 and CDR2 from the germline V gene are LGHNA and YSLEER. Unmatched junction bases numbered 7, after V lost 1 base and J lost 5 bases. CDR3 length: 15 amino acids. DNA for the CDR3: TGCGCCAGCAGCCAAGTCTTGGCAGGGGGAACTGAAGCTTTCTTT. Its translation: CASSQVLAGGTEAFF.

Turning to this clonotype: The germline gene is not matched at one end of the junction; a read error may be the cause. The chain links TRBV6-2 or TRBV6-3 to TRBJ2-1; D call uncertain. CDR1 is MNHEY, CDR2 SVGEGT, per germline. CDR3 length: 17 residues. The CDR3 reads CGSSPSLLHTLYNEQFF. For the CDR3, the DNA is TGTGGCAGCAGCCCATCCCTCCTCCACACCCTTTACAATGAGCAGTTCTTC.

This clonotype was detected a few times. V gene TRBV6-1 combines with J gene TRBJ1-5, with D unresolved. CDR1 is MNHNS and CDR2 is SASEGT in the germline V gene. The V end lost 7 bases, the J end lost 0 bases, and 13 bases lay between the germline ends. CDR3 length: 15 residues. As DNA, the CDR3 is TGTGCCAGCATCTCCGGACGGATTAGCAATCAGCCCCAGCATTTT. Its protein product is CASISGRISNQPQHF.

In its sample, this clonotype was seen many times. This chain joins TRBV7-8 and TRBJ1-1; D ambiguous. Germline loops: CDR1 SGHVS, CDR2 FQNEAQ. The CDR3 totals 14 residues. V was clipped by 4 bases and J by 5 bases, with 14 bases between them. CDR3 in DNA: TGTGCCAGCAGCTACCTCCCGTTTTGGACTGAAGCTTTCTTT. It specifies CASSYLPFWTEAFF.

This clonotype was detected only a few times. The V call is TRBV6-2 or TRBV6-3, the J call TRBJ2-7; 9 positions agree with TRBD1. The germline CDR1 and CDR2 sequences are MNHEY and SVGEGT. V trimming: 2 bases; J trimming: 6 bases; junction bases outside the gene matches: 5. This CDR3 has 14 amino acids. The chain's CDR3 is CASSYLDRGSEQYF. CDR3 in DNA: TGTGCCAGCAGTTACCTGGACAGGGGTAGCGAGCAGTACTTC.

This clonotype has just a few counts. The CDR3 nucleotides are TGTGCCAGCAGTTATAGGTCTAACAGCTACGAGCAGTACTTC. It specifies CASSYRSNSYEQYF. This chain uses TRBV6-5 with TRBJ2-7; D remains unclear. V lost 3 bases, J lost 3 bases, and 12 bases lay in between. The CDR3 consists of 14 residues. Germline V gives CDR1 MNHEY, CDR2 SVGAGI.

Of note for this clonotype: The germline gene is not matched at one end of the junction; a read error may be the cause. The chain combines TRBV5-1 with TRBJ2-1, with 7 nucleotides matching TRBD1. The CDR3 contains 15 residues. Germline loops: CDR1 SGHRS, CDR2 YFSETQ. CDR3 DNA: TGCGCCAGCAGCCTAGGGGGCTTCGCCTACCATGAGCAGTTCTTC. Protein sequence: CASSLGGFAYHEQFF. The full variable domain, with the rest looked up from reference TRBV5-1 and TRBJ2-1, is KAGVTQTPRYLIKTRGQQVTLSCSPISGHRSVSWYQQTPGQGLQFLFEYFSETQRNKGNFPGRFSGRQFSNSRSEMNVSTLELGDSALYLCASSLGGFAYHEQFFGPGTRLTVL.

This clonotype was counted a few times. The rearrangement links TRBV7-9 to TRBJ2-3; 8 positions match TRBD1. The CDR3 has 13 amino acids. The trim removed 8 bases at V and 4 bases at J, leaving 5 bases unmatched. CDR1 is SEHNR, CDR2 FQNEAQ, per germline (reference sequence). CDR3: CASQDRAADTQYF. Here the CDR3 DNA reads TGTGCCAGCCAGGACAGGGCAGCAGATACGCAGTATTTT.

This chain links TRBV20-1 with TRBJ2-1; TRBD2 matches 9 bases. CDR1 and CDR2 from the germline V gene are DFQATT and SNEGSKA (reference sequence). V lost 6 bases, J lost 3 bases, and 3 bases stayed unmatched. CDR3 length: 13 residues. CDR3 region: CSAERGVYNEQFF. CDR3 in DNA: TGCAGTGCGGAGCGGGGGGTCTACAATGAGCAGTTCTTC.

The table lists this clonotype with many counts. The V and J genes are TRBV7-8 and TRBJ1-5; tentative D call: TRBD1 (6 bases). Per germline, CDR1 SGHVS and CDR2 FQNEAQ. The CDR3 is made up of 16 amino acids. The V end was cut by 5 bases, the J end by 2 bases, with 16 bases between. CDR3 in amino acids: CASSPYRVGGNQPQHF. In nucleotides, the CDR3 is TGTGCCAGCAGCCCTTACAGGGTTGGAGGCAATCAGCCCCAGCATTTT.

The V gene is TRBV11-1, the J gene TRBJ2-5; tentative D call: TRBD1 (5 bases). Per germline, CDR1 SGHAT and CDR2 FQDESV (reference sequence). The germline V and J ends were trimmed by 4 bases and 5 bases, with 11 bases remaining between them. CDR3 length equals 13 residues. CDR3 amino acids: CASSSQEGETQYF. Here the CDR3 DNA reads TGTGCCAGCAGCTCACAGGAAGGGGAGACCCAGTACTTC.

This clonotype was observed at least ten times. The chain joins TRBV7-2 to TRBJ2-7, with 7 bases fitting TRBD1. The germline gives CDR1 SGHTA, CDR2 FQGNSA. CDR3 size: 15 residues. After removal of 5 bases from V and 3 bases from J, the junction contained 10 bases not matched to a gene. The DNA for the CDR3 is TGTGCCAGCAGCCAAGTCACAGGGGTGTTCTACGAGCAGTACTTC. Translating gives CASSQVTGVFYEQYF.

The chain links TRBV29-1 to TRBJ1-1; D gene ambiguous. Germline V gene data show CDR1 as SQVTM and CDR2 as ANQGSEA. Trimming shortened V by 7 bases and J by 5 bases, and 8 bases separated the two germline ends. This CDR3 comprises 10 residues. The CDR3 loop reads CSGTGTEAFF. The CDR3, as DNA: TGCAGCGGGACGGGGACTGAAGCTTTCTTT.

This clonotype was detected a few times. For the CDR3, the DNA is TGTGCCAGCAGCCCGAGACTAGCGGATAAAGAGACCCAGTACTTC. Amino acid sequence: CASSPRLADKETQYF. This chain joins TRBV7-8 and TRBJ2-5; 9 nucleotides agree with TRBD2. Looked up from germline, CDR1 is SGHVS and CDR2 is FQNEAQ. The CDR3 totals 15 residues. The V gene end was trimmed by 5 bases and the J gene end by 3 bases; junction bases not matched to a gene: 7.

There are a few counts of this clonotype. The genes are TRBV20-1 and TRBJ2-5; TRBD2 matches at 8 bases. The CDR3 spans 14 residues. Trimming took 3 bases from V and 5 from J; bases not matched to a gene: 8. CDR1 is DFQATT and CDR2 is SNEGSKA in the germline V gene (reference sequence). The CDR3 region is CSASAAGGWETQYF. Written as DNA, the CDR3 is TGCAGTGCTAGTGCGGCGGGAGGTTGGGAGACCCAGTACTTC.

Here the CDR3 reads CASNADRGEQYF. The CDR3 region has the DNA TGTGCCAGCAATGCGGACAGGGGTGAGCAGTACTTC. The J gene is TRBJ2-7, the V gene TRBV6-5; 9 nucleotides line up with TRBD1. The junction had 5 bases not matched to a gene; V was cut back by 7 bases and J by 7 bases. Germline CDR1 is MNHEY and CDR2 is SVGAGI. The CDR3 runs to 12 residues.

The genes are TRBV28 and TRBJ1-4, with no clear D. V gave up 3 bases and J gave up 10 bases, with 6 bases separating them. Germline CDR1 reads MDHEN; CDR2 reads SYDVKM. The CDR3 is 11 residues long. The CDR3 region has the DNA TGTGCCAGCAGTTTGATCGGAAAACTGTTTTTT. It codes for CASSLIGKLFF.

This clonotype was counted many times. The CDR3 here is CASSSSFTGDTQYF. The CDR3 DNA follows: TGTGCCAGCAGCTCCTCGTTTACCGGAGATACGCAGTATTTT. The chain couples TRBV5-5 to TRBJ2-3; the D is unclear. V was clipped by 3 bases and J by 5 bases, with 13 bases between them. Per the germline V gene, CDR1 is SGHKS and CDR2 is YYEKEE (reference sequence). The CDR3 has 14 residues. Combining the CDR3 with reference TRBV5-5 and TRBJ2-3 gives the whole variable domain DAGVTQSPTHLIKTRGQQVTLRCSPISGHKSVSWYQQVLGQGPQFIFQYYEKEERGRGNFPDRFSARQFPNYSSELNVNALLLGDSALYLCASSSSFTGDTQYFGPGTRLTVL.

This clonotype was picked up many times. J is TRBJ2-7 and V is TRBV5-5; 11 bases map to TRBD2. The ends lost 4 bases at V and 1 base at J; junction bases unmatched: 4. This CDR3 has 15 amino acids. Germline V gives CDR1 SGHKS, CDR2 YYEKEE (reference sequence). The CDR3 DNA follows: TGTGCCAGCAGCAGGACTAGCGGGCCGTCCTACGAGCAGTACTTC. Translated, it gives CASSRTSGPSYEQYF.

The chain employs TRBV28 and TRBJ1-5, with D hard to call. V was pared by 5 bases and J by 5 bases, with 7 bases between. The germline V gene encodes CDR1 MDHEN and CDR2 SYDVKM. The CDR3 is 12 amino acids. The CDR3 bases are TGTGCCAGCAGTCAACTACATCAGCCCCAGCATTTT. It translates to CASSQLHQPQHF.

The chain uses TRBV4-3 and TRBJ1-2; no clear D. Trimming took off 0 bases at V and 1 base at J, with 9 bases between the two ends. The CDR3 spans 15 residues. CDR1 and CDR2 (germline): LGHNA, YSLEER. This CDR3 reads CASSQDLTVNYGYTF. The CDR3, as DNA: TGCGCCAGCAGCCAAGATCTCACGGTTAACTATGGCTACACCTTC.

This clonotype was observed a handful of times. This chain joins TRBV20-1 and TRBJ2-5; D ambiguous. CDR1 and CDR2 from the germline V gene are DFQATT and SNEGSKA (reference sequence). Trimming took off 1 base at V and 0 bases at J, with 6 bases between the two ends. The CDR3 is 13 amino acids. The CDR3, as DNA: TGCAGTGCTAGAGGGCCAGACCAAGAGACCCAGTACTTC. Translation gives CSARGPDQETQYF.

This clonotype was counted ten times or more. The V call is TRBV29-1, the J call TRBJ1-5, with 7 bases aligning to TRBD1. CDR3 length: 13 amino acids. The V and J ends lost 7 bases and 3 bases, in that order; junction bases with no gene match: 6. Germline-derived CDR1 and CDR2 are SQVTM and ANQGSEA. The CDR3 protein is CSATTGTNQPQHF. Written as DNA, the CDR3 is TGCAGCGCCACGACAGGGACCAATCAGCCCCAGCATTTT.

This clonotype was counted between two and nine times. V usage is TRBV15 and J usage is TRBJ2-3, with 7 bases that match TRBD2. Trimming removed 3 bases from V and 5 bases from J; junction bases left unmatched: 5. The CDR3 loop spans 14 amino acids. The germline CDR1 and CDR2 sequences are LNHNV and YYDKDF (reference sequence). The CDR3 DNA is TGTGCCACCAGCAGGGCCGCGGGAGAAGATACGCAGTATTTT. It yields the protein CATSRAAGEDTQYF.

This clonotype was recorded at least ten times. J is TRBJ1-1 and V is TRBV29-1, with D possibly TRBD1 on 6 matching bases. Per the germline V gene, CDR1 is SQVTM and CDR2 is ANQGSEA. The CDR3 is 13 amino acids. V lost 6 bases and J lost 5, with 16 bases in between. This CDR3 reads CSVERAQGTEAFF. The DNA of the CDR3 is TGCAGCGTGGAAAGGGCCCAGGGGACTGAAGCTTTCTTT.